This T cell receptor beta chain stems from a study of blood T cells in healthy people across ages. It was with a sample-barcoded 5' primer and a J-beta primer mix that a second PCR of about 7 to 12 cycles was run. Every sample gave at least 3 million paired-end reads containing CDR3. TCRdb processed the 5' RACE reads anew with MiXCR; each CDR3 protein has one entry. The sample shows hundreds of thousands of distinct CDR3 sequences, 20% to 25% of them seen only once. Study-wide results and limits: Diversity of TCR beta per million T cells declined in a roughly linear way with age.

The CDR3 consists of 17 residues. Germline V gene lookup returns CDR1 KGHDR and CDR2 SFDVKD. The V gene end was trimmed by 1 base and the J gene end by 1 base; junction bases not matched to a gene: 6. For this clonotype: The antigen is unknown.

The chain combines TRBV24-1 with TRBJ2-3; 8 nucleotides agree with TRBD1. This clonotype originated in a man in his 70s in good health. The sample taken for sequencing was blood. CDR3 in DNA: TGTGCCACCAGTGATTTTGACAGGGGATTTGGCACAGATACGCAGTATTTT. This translates into CATSDFDRGFGTDTQYF.